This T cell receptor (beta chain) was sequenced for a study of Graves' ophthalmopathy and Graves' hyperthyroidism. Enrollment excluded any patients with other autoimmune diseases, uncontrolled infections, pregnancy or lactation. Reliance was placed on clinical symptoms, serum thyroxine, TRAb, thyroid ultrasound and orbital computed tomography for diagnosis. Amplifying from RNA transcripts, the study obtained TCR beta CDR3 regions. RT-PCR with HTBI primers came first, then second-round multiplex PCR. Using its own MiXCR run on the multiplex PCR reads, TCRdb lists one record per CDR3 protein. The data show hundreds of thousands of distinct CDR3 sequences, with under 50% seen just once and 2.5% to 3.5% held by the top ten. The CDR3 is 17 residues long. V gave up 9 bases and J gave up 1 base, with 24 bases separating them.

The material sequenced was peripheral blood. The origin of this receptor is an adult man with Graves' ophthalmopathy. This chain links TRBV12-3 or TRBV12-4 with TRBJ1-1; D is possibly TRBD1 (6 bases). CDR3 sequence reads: CASILTRRDRPNTEAFF. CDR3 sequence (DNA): TGTGCCAGTATACTAACGCGCAGAGACAGGCCGAACACTGAAGCTTTCTTT.